This T cell receptor beta chain is drawn from a study of spatial heterogeneity in lung cancer (dated by TCRdb to about 2019). Background on the whole study: More beta-chain than alpha-chain transcripts were consistently detected, likely reflecting higher beta-chain transcript abundance. A strong correlation was found between TCR transcript counts in tumor regions and a T cell transcriptional module score from matched bulk RNA-seq. In the raw uncorrected reads, each unique combination of TCR and UMI appeared more than ten times on average. TCR alpha and beta repertoires were quantitatively compared across multiple tumor regions, matched nontumor lung and blood in non-small cell lung cancer. Nonsynonymous mutation counts, determined by whole-exome sequencing of tumor tissue, were related to features of the TCR repertoire. Both alpha and beta chains were TCR-sequenced in fewer than 250 tumor regions, some 64 matched nontumor lung samples and some 50 PBMC samples obtained at surgery.

Libraries were made using 5' RACE. The reads were generated on a NextSeq 500. The TCR library protocol attached a unique molecular identifier to each TCR cDNA molecule to allow correction of PCR and sequencing errors. In the paper's pipeline: Decombinator tools were used for TCR identification, UMI-based error correction and CDR3 extraction. TCRs above a frequency of 2 per 1,000, corresponding to the top 1% of the tumor frequency distribution, were defined as expanded. Expanded tumor TCRs statistically deemed absent (corrected P<0.05) from at least one tumor region were classed as regional, and all other expanded tumor TCRs were classed as ubiquitous. Each repertoire was subsampled 100 times to 5,000 TCRs, after which Renyi diversity was computed with the R vegan package. To build CDR3 similarity networks, amino acid triplet string-kernel similarity was used, and CDR3s were connected when their pairwise similarity was above 0.82. Through fastp at Q25 and MiXCR, TCRdb rebuilt clones from the public reads, retaining in-frame beta chains. Here each entry gathers all rows of one CDR3 protein and keeps the most common genes and DNA. These V and J calls derive from TCRdb rather than the authors' analysis. This sample gives around 18,000 distinct CDR3 sequences in total; roughly 5.8% of them show up just once. The ten largest make up around a tenth of the sample.

V ends up 6 bases short and J 8 bases short, with an unmatched junction base count of 9. From cysteine to phenylalanine, the CDR3 is 14 amino acids long. The CDR3 DNA has 42 bases and is translated from base 1. The paper's findings and limits, for the study overall: The tumor nonsynonymous mutation count correlated with the number of expanded alpha and beta TCRs within the tumor. Counts of ubiquitous and regional expanded TCRs were found to correlate with counts of ubiquitous and regional nonsynonymous mutations, respectively. Additional single-cell paired TCR alpha and beta sequencing was considered necessary to confirm, at a functional level, the hypothesis that regional TCRs recognize regional mutations. TCR-seq coverage of tumor T cells was estimated at only roughly 6.6% for alpha chains and approximately 13% for beta chains.

Per the publication, the time point label means: sample taken at primary tumor resection. The donors were some 72 patients from the lung TRACERx cohort who had early-stage, untreated non-small cell lung cancer. Whole RNA extracted from tumor and nontumor lung tissue, or from cryopreserved PBMC samples, was used for TCR sequencing without cell sorting. Only patients with enough RNA available from two or more tumor regions were chosen for TCR sequencing. Before selection, tumor and adjacent nontumor lung specimens were reviewed by a lung pathologist. A remark on this clonotype: Its antigen is not yet known. No clone much larger than this one lies a single base away; base qualities are absent. A library made for alpha chains picked up this beta chain off target, so its size means little.

This TCR was recovered from a female donor with early-stage non-small cell lung cancer. The receptor chain draws on TRBV12-3 or TRBV12-4 and TRBJ2-2; 7 bases in the junction line up with TRBD1. Sequencing was performed on lung tumor tissue, taken at surgery. The nucleotide sequence reads as follows: TGTGCCAGCAGACCCGGGACAGAGACTGGGGAGCTGTTTTTT. This sequence encodes CASRPGTETGELFF.